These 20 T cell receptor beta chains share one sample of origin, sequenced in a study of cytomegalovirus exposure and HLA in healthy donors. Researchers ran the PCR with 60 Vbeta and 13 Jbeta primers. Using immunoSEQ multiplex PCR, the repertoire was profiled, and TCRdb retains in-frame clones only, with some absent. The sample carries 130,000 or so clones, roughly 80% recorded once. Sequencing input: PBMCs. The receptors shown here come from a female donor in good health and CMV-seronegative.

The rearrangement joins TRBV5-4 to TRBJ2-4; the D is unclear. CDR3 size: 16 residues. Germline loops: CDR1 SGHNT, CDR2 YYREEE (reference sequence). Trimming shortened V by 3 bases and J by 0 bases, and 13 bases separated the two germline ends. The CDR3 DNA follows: TGTGCCAGCAGCTCGGCCGACATGTTAGCCAAAAACATTCAGTACTTC. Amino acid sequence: CASSSADMLAKNIQYF. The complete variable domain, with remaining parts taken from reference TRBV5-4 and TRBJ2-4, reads ETGVTQSPTHLIKTRGQQVTLRCSSQSGHNTVSWYQQALGQGPQFIFQYYREEENGRGNFPPRFSGLQFPNYSSELNVNALELDDSALYLCASSSADMLAKNIQYFGAGTRLSVL.

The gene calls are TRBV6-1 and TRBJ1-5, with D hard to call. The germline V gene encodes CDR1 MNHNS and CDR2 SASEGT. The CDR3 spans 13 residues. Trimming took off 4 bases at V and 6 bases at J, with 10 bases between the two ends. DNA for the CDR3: TGTGCCAGCAGTGGCTGGCGGGGTCAGCCCCAGCATTTT. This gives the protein CASSGWRGQPQHF.

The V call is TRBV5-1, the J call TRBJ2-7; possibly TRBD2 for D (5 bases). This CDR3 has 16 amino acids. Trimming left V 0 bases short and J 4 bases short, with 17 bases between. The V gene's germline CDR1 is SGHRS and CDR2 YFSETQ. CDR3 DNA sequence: TGCGCCAGCAGCTTGGCCCGTGTAGTAGAGGGTTACGAGCAGTACTTC. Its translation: CASSLARVVEGYEQYF. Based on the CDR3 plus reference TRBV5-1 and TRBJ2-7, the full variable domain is KAGVTQTPRYLIKTRGQQVTLSCSPISGHRSVSWYQQTPGQGLQFLFEYFSETQRNKGNFPGRFSGRQFSNSRSEMNVSTLELGDSALYLCASSLARVVEGYEQYFGPGTRLTVT.

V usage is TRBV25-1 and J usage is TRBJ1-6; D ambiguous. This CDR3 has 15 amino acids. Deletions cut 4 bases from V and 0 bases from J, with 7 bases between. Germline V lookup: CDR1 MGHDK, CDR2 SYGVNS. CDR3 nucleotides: TGTGCCAGCAGTGGACTTAGCTCCTATAATTCACCCCTCCACTTT. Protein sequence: CASSGLSSYNSPLHF.

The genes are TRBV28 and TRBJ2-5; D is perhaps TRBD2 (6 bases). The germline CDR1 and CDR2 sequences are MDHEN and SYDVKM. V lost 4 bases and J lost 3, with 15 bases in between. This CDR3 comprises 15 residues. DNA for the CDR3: TGTGCCAGCAGTTCCCCCACTCCGGGGGAAGAGACCCAGTACTTC. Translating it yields CASSSPTPGEETQYF.

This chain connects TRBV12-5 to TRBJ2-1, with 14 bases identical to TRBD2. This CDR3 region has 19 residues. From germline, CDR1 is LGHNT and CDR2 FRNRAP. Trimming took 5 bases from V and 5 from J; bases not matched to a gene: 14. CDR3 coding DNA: TGTGCTAGTGGTCCCTGGGGACTAGCGGGGGTGGGTCATAACAATGAGCAGTTCTTC. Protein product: CASGPWGLAGVGHNNEQFF.

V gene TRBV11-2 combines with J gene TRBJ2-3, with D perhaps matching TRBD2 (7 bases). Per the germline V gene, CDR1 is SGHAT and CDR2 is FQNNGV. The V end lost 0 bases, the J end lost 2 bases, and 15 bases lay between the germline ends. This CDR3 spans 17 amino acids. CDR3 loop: CASSLERGGRNTDTQYF. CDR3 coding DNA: TGTGCCAGCAGCTTAGAGAGGGGGGGACGAAACACAGATACGCAGTATTTT.

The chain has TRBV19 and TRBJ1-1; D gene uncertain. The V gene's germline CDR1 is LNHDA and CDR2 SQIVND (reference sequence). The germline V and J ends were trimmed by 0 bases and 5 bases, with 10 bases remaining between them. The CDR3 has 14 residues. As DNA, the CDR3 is TGTGCCAGTAGTATAGATCTCGGAGGTACTGAAGCTTTCTTT. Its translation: CASSIDLGGTEAFF.

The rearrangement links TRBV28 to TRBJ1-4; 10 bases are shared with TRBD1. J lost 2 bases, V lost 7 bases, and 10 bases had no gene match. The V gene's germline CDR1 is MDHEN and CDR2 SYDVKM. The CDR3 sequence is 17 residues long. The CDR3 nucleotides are TGTGCCAGCACCCTCAGGGACAGGGGATGGACTAATGAAAAACTGTTTTTT. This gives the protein CASTLRDRGWTNEKLFF.

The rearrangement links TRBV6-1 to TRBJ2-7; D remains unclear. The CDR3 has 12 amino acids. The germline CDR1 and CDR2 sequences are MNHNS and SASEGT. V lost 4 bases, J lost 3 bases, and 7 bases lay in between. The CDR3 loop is CASSALLYEQYF. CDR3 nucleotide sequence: TGTGCCAGCAGTGCACTCCTCTACGAGCAGTACTTC.

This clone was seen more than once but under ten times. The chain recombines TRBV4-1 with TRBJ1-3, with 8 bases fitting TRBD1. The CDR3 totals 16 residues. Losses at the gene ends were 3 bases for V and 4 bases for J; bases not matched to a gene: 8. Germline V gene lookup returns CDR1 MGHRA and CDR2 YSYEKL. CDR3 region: CASSQQDRAPGNTIYF. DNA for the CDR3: TGCGCCAGCAGCCAGCAGGACAGGGCCCCCGGAAACACCATATATTTT.

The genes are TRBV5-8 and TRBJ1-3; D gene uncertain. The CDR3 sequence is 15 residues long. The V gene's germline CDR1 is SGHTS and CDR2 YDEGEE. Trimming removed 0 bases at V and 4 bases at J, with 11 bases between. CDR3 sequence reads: CASSLGGTVGNTIYF. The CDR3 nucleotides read TGTGCCAGCAGCTTGGGCGGTACCGTCGGAAACACCATATATTTT.

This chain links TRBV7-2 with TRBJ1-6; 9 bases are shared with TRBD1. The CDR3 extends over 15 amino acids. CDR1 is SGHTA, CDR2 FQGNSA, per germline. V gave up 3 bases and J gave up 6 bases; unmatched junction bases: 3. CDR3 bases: TGTGCCAGCAGCTTCCAGGACAGGGGTAATTCACCCCTCCACTTT. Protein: CASSFQDRGNSPLHF.

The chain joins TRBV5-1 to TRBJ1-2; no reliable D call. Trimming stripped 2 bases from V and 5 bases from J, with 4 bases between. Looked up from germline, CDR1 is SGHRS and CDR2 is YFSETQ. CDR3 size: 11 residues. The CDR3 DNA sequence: TGCGCCAGCAGCTTCCTATATGGCTACACCTTC. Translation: CASSFLYGYTF.

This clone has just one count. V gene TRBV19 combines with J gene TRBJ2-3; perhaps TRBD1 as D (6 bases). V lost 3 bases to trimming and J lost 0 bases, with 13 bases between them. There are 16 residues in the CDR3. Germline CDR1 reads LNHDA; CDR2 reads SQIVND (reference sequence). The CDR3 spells CASSMRGSLSTDTQYF. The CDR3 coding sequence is TGTGCCAGTAGTATGAGGGGGAGTCTGAGCACAGATACGCAGTATTTT. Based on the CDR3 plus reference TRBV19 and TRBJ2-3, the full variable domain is DGGITQSPKYLFRKEGQNVTLSCEQNLNHDAMYWYRQDPGQGLRLIYYSQIVNDFQKGDIAEGYSVSREKKESFPLTVTSAQKNPTAFYLCASSMRGSLSTDTQYFGPGTRLTVL.

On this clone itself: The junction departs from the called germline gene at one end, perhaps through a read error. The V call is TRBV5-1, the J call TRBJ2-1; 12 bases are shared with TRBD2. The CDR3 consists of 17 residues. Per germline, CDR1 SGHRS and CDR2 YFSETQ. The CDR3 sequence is CASSLALAGGIVNEQLF. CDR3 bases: TGCGCCAGCAGCTTGGCTCTAGCGGGGGGGATTGTCAATGAGCAGCTCTTC.

For the CDR3, the DNA is TGTGCCAGCAGCCCAGGGGGTTCGGCTGAAGCTTTCTTT. It yields the protein CASSPGGSAEAFF. The chain combines TRBV7-3 with TRBJ1-1; TRBD1 aligns across 7 bases. The CDR3 loop spans 13 amino acids. Per the germline V gene, CDR1 is SGHTA and CDR2 is FQGTGA. J was trimmed by 6 bases and V by 5 bases; bases with no gene match: 6.

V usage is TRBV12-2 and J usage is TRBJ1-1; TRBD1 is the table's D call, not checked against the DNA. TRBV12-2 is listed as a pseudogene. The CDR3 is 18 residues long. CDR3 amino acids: CASRLREPGQGPNTEAFF. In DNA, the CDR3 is TGTGCAAGTCGCTTAAGGGAGCCGGGACAGGGACCGAACACTGAAGCTTTCTTT.

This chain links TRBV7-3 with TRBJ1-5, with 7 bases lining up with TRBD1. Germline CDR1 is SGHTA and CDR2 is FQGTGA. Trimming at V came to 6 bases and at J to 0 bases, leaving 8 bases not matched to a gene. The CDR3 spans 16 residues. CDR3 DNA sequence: TGTGCCAGCAGGTCGACAGGGACTCATAGCAATCAGCCCCAGCATTTT. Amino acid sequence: CASRSTGTHSNQPQHF.

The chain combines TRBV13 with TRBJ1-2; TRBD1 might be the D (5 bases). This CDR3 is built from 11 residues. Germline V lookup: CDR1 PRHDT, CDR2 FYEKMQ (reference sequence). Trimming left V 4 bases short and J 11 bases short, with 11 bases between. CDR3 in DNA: TGTGCCAGCAGCTCCGGGGGAGGGTACACCTTC. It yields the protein CASSSGGGYTF.